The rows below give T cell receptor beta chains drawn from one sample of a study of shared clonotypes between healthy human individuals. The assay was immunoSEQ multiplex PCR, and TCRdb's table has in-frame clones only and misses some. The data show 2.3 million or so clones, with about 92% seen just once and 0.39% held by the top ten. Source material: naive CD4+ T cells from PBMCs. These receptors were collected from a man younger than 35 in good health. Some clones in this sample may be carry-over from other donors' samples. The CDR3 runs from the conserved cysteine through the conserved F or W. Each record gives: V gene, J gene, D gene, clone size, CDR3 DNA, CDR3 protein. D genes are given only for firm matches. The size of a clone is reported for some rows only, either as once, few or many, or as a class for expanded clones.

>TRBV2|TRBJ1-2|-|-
TGTGCCAGCAGGGCAGGGGTGCACTATGGCTACACCTTC
CASRAGVHYGYTF
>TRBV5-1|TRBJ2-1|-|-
TGCGCCAGCAGCTTGCCAGGAGAGGGGAAGGTCGATGAGCAGTTCTTC
CASSLPGEGKVDEQFF
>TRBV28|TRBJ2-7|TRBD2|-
TGTGCCAGCAGTACGAATAGCGGGAGGACCTACGAGCAGTACTTC
CASSTNSGRTYEQYF
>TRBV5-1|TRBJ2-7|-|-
TGCGCCAGCAGCTCAGACCTCTACGAGCAGTACTTC
CASSSDLYEQYF
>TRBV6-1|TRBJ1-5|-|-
TGTGCCAGCAGTGAACCGGGATTTTATAGCAATCAGCCCCAGCATTTT
CASSEPGFYSNQPQHF
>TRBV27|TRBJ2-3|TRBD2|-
TGTGCCAGCAGTACGGGACTATTCACAGATACGCAGTATTTT
CASSTGLFTDTQYF
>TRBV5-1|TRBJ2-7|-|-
TGCGCCAGCAGCAGCGACAACTCAGACTACGAGCAGTACTTC
CASSSDNSDYEQYF
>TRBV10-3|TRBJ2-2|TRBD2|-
TGTGCCATGAGGCGAGGAGCGGGAGGTGGTACCGGGGAGCTGTTTTTT
CAMRRGAGGGTGELFF
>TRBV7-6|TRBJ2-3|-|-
TGTGCCAGCGGAACAAGCGTCACCTCAGATACGCAGTATTTT
CASGTSVTSDTQYF
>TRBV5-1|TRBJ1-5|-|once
TGCGCCAGCAGCCAGGGGCTGGGCAATCAGCCCCAGCATTTT
CASSQGLGNQPQHF
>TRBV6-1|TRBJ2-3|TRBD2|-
TGTGCCACTGAAGGACTAGCGGGAGTTGGGAATACGCAGTATTTT
CATEGLAGVGNTQYF
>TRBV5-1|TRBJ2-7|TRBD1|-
TGCGCCAGCAGCTACCAGAGCCGACAGGGGAACCCCTACGAGCAGTACTTC
CASSYQSRQGNPYEQYF
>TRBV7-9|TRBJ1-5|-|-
TGTGCCAGCAGCTTAGACAGGGCGGGTCAGCCCCAGCATTTT
CASSLDRAGQPQHF
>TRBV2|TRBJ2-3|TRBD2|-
TGTGCCACCAGGACTAGCGGGAGGGTTAACACGCAGTATTTT
CATRTSGRVNTQYF
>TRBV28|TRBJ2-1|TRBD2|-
TGTGCCAGCAGCCCTAGCGGTTATTACAATGAGCAGTTCTTC
CASSPSGYYNEQFF
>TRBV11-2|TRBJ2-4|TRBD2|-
TGTGCCAGCAGCCGGACTAGCGGGAGCGCCATAGCCAAAAACATTCAGTACTTC
CASSRTSGSAIAKNIQYF
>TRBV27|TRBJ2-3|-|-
TGTGCCAGCAGCCGCGGGGGACAAATCACAGATACGCAGTATTTT
CASSRGGQITDTQYF
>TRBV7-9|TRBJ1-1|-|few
TGTGCCAGCAGCTTAGATACTACCGGGGGTGAAGCTTTCTTT
CASSLDTTGGEAFF
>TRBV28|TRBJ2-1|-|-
TGTGCCAGCAGTCCAGGGGGGGGCGTCGCTGAGCAGTTCTTC
CASSPGGGVAEQFF
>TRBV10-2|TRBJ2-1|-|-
TGCGCCAGCAGCCGAGGGGGGGCTAGCGCGGGAAATGAGCAGTTCTTC
CASSRGGASAGNEQFF
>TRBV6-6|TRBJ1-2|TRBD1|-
TGTGCCAGCATCATAGGACAGGGATACGGCTACACCTTC
CASIIGQGYGYTF
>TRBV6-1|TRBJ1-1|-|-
TGTGCCAGCAGGAACAGGGCTTACGCTGAAGCTTTCTTT
CASRNRAYAEAFF
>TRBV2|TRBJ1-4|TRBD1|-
TGTGCCAGCAGCGGGACAGGGGCTAATGAAAAACTGTTTTTT
CASSGTGANEKLFF
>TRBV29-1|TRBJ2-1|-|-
TGCAGCGTTAGGGTACATCTTGAGCAGTTCTTC
CSVRVHLEQFF
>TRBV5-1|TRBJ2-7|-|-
TGCGCCAGCAGGGTATCGGGTTCATACGAGCAGTACTTC
CASRVSGSYEQYF
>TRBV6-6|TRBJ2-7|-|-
TGTGCCAGCAGTTACGTCACAGGCTACGAGCAGTACTTC
CASSYVTGYEQYF
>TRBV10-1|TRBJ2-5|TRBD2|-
TGCGCCAGCAGCTTGGGACTAGCGGGAGGAGGGACCCAGTACTTC
CASSLGLAGGGTQYF
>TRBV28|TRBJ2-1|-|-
TGTGCCAGCGGGCCCTACAATGAGCAGTTCTTC
CASGPYNEQFF
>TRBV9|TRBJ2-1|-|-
TGTGCCAGCAGCGTATTTTGGGGGGTCTCCTACAATGAGCAGTTCTTC
CASSVFWGVSYNEQFF
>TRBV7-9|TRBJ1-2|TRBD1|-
TGTGCCAGCAGCTTGGCCGGGACAGGGAGTTCTGGTGGCTACACCTTC
CASSLAGTGSSGGYTF
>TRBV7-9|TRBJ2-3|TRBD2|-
TGTGCCAGCAGCTTCTTAGCGGGAGGACCCCCGAAGCAGTATTTT
CASSFLAGGPPKQYF
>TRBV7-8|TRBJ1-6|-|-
TGTGCCAGCAGCCTTTCAGGGACTGGACGGACCGCGGGTTCACCCCTCCACTTT
CASSLSGTGRTAGSPLHF
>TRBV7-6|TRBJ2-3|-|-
TGTGCCAGCAGCCCGGGACCTGCCAATTGGGCGCAGTATTTT
CASSPGPANWAQYF
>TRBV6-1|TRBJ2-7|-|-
TGTGCCAGCAGTGAAGGGCTTCCTATCTCCTACGAGCAGTACTTC
CASSEGLPISYEQYF
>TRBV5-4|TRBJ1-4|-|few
TGTGCCAGCGCCCCAGGGCAAGACTACGAAAAACTGTTTTTT
CASAPGQDYEKLFF
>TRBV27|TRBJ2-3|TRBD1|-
TGTGCCAGCAGTTCCGGGACAGTCACAGATACGCAGTATTTT
CASSSGTVTDTQYF
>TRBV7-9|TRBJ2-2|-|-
TGTGCCAGCAGCTTAGACTCGCCGAACACCGGGGAGCTGTTTTTT
CASSLDSPNTGELFF
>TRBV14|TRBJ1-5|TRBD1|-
TGTGCCAGCAGCCTGCACAGGGGTCAGCCCCAGCATTTT
CASSLHRGQPQHF
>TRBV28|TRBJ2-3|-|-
TGTGCCAGCAGTTTAAGAGGGGCTGGTCGAGATACGCAGTATTTT
CASSLRGAGRDTQYF
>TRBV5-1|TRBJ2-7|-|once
TGCGCCAGCAGCTTGGGAGGGACTTTCTACGAGCAGTACTTC
CASSLGGTFYEQYF
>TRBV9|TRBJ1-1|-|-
TGTGCCAGCAGCCCCGACCCAAACCAGAACACTGAAGCTTTCTTT
CASSPDPNQNTEAFF
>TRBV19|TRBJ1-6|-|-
TGTGCCAGTAGTATCTCCGATCGGGGATCACCCCTCCACTTT
CASSISDRGSPLHF
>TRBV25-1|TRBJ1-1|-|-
TGTGCCAGCAGTGGGCGACAGGCCAGGGGCCTAGGAGCTTTCTTT
CASSGRQARGLGAFF
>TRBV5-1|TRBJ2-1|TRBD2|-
TGCGCCAGCAGCCGGACTAGCGGGAGGGCTTGGAATGAGCAGTTCTTC
CASSRTSGRAWNEQFF
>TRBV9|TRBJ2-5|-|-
TGTGCCAGCAGCGCCGCGGGACAGTTGGGGGAGACCCAGTACTTC
CASSAAGQLGETQYF
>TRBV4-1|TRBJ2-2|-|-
TGCGCCAGCAGCTCAAGGTCCAGGGACGTCTTCGGGGAGCTGTTTTTT
CASSSRSRDVFGELFF
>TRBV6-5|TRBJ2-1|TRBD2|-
TGTGCCAGCAGTTATGGGACTAGCGGGAGCGAGCAGTTCTTC
CASSYGTSGSEQFF
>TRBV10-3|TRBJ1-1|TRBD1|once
TGTGCCATCAGCCCCCGCCTAGGGACAGAACTCCTTGAAGCTTTCTTT
CAISPRLGTELLEAFF
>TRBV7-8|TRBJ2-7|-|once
TGTGCCAGCAGCTCCTGGACTACCGACTCCTACGAGCAGTACTTC
CASSSWTTDSYEQYF
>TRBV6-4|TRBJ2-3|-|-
TGTGCCAGCAGTAGGGAGTCCACAGATACGCAGTATTTT
CASSRESTDTQYF
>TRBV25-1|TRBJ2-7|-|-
TGTGCCAGCAGTGGGCGTGTACCGCCGAACTCCTACGAGCAGTACTTC
CASSGRVPPNSYEQYF
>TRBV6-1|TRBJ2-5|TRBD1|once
TGTGCCAGCAGTGTAAACAGGGGACAAGAGACCCAGTACTTC
CASSVNRGQETQYF
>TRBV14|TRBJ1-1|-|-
TGTGCCAGCAGCCAAGATTTGAACACTGAAGCTTTCTTT
CASSQDLNTEAFF
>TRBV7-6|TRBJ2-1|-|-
TGTGCCAGCAGCTTAGGCGATCGGGGATATGAGCAGTTCTTC
CASSLGDRGYEQFF
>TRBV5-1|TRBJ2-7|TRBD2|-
TGCGCCAGCACTGTCGGGAGGGGGACCTACGAGCAGTACTTC
CASTVGRGTYEQYF